This T cell receptor beta chain emerged from a study of T cells after yellow fever vaccination (dated by TCRdb to between 2018 and 2021). Looking at the study overall: The SMART-Seq v4 Ultra Low Input RNA kit was used to prepare libraries from fractions with low cell numbers. Blood samples were taken at several timepoints before and after primary and secondary immunization, and bulk PBMC replicates and cell subsets were isolated. To track T-cell clones before and after primary and booster YFV17D yellow fever vaccination, bulk TCR alpha and beta repertoires were sequenced longitudinally. Two healthy male donors made up the cohort, one aged 18 to 29 years and the other aged 30 to 40 years. Summary of the overall study and its limitations: The secondary T-cell response was weaker than the primary response but faster, peaking on day 5 instead of day 15. Because the study included only a couple of donors, the extent to which the findings can be generalized is limited. Computational filtering was required because FACS-sorted repertoires could contain abundant contaminating clonotypes from the bulk population. Most clones expanded after primary vaccination were re-detected after the booster (around 96% of CD4 and more than 70% of CD8), suggesting broad memory maintenance. A small share of clonotypes occurred in both CD4 and CD8 compartments, likely arising from convergent recombination.

This clonotype was seen more than once but under ten times. Its cognate antigen has yet to be identified. Base qualities were left out, and no much larger clone turns up one base away. Synthesis of TCR cDNA relied on 5'RACE template switching, a step that introduced a universal primer site along with unique molecular identifiers. Priming of cDNA synthesis was performed from both the TCR alpha and TCR beta constant segments. Library amplification used two PCR steps, and the second PCR step added sample barcodes and sequencing adapters. Sequencing of libraries was done on Illumina HiSeq 2500 (2x100 bp) or NovaSeq (2x150 bp). In the source study's methods: MIGEC was used to demultiplex reads and collapse the reads into UMI consensus sequences, and MiXCR was used for V(D)J alignment. Vaccine-responding clonotypes were identified with edgeR using replicate PBMC samples, with FDR below 0.01 and a log2 fold change above 5 up to day 15 being required. Each bulk clonotype was labeled CD4 or CD8 based on which sequenced repertoire, CD4 or CD8, contained the clonotype at higher abundance. TCRdb cleaned the public reads at Q25 with fastp, built clones with MiXCR and kept in-frame beta chains. Duplicate CDR3 protein sequences are folded into a single record with the most common DNA and genes. The V and J calls and clone size are TCRdb's, not the authors'. The sample table contains approximately 550,000 distinct CDR3 sequences; only one count was recorded for approximately 21% of them. Clones ranked in the top ten supply around 15% of the sample.

Including cysteine and phenylalanine, the CDR3 has 10 amino acids. The DNA shown is the 30-base CDR3, in frame from base 1. V is shortened by 4 bases, J by 12 bases, and the region joining them spans 10 bases. CDR1 and CDR2 are drawn from the germline V gene: SQVTM, ANQGSEA. Read against the paper, the sample's treatment or condition label means: live attenuated yellow fever vaccine strain. At each blood-draw timepoint, two biological replicates of bulk PBMCs were obtained. A standard Ficoll-Paque protocol was used to isolate PBMCs from peripheral blood. TriZol was used to extract RNA from bulk PBMCs, from CD4 and CD8 fractions, and from dextramer-positive and dextramer-negative fractions.

The material was PBMCs, obtained 15 days after the yellow fever booster vaccination. The TCR sequence derives from a man younger than 40 who received the YFV17D yellow fever vaccine. Recombination connected TRBV29-1 to TRBJ2-1, with the identity of the D gene unclear. The DNA is TGCAGCGTTGTTTTTTACCGGCAGTTCTTC. It encodes CSVVFYRQFF.